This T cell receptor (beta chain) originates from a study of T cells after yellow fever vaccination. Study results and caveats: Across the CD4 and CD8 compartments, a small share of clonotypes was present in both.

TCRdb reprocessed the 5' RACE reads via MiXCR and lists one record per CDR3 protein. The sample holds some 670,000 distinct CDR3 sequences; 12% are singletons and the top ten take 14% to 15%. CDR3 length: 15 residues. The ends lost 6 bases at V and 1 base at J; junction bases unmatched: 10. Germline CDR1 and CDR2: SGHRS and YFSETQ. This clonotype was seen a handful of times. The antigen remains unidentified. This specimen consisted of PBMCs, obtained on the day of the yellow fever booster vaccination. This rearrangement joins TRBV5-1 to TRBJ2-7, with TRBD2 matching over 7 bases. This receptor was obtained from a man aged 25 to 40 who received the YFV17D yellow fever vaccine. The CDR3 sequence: CASKAGLGYSYEQYF. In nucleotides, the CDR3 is TGCGCCAGCAAGGCCGGACTAGGCTATTCCTACGAGCAGTACTTC.